This T cell receptor (beta chain) is drawn from a study of monozygotic twins with cystic fibrosis. The wider study: With about 16 PCR cycles, barcoded libraries came from around 2.9 micrograms of fragmented DNA. Study conclusions and caveats: Median Simpson clonality of approximately 0.0088 suggested naive T cells predominated. J usage was most co-twin-similar in 8 of 16 pairs, V in 13. Unrelated CF individuals shared fewer identical clonotypes than monozygotic CF twins.

The length of the CDR3 is 16 residues. Between the trimmed V and J ends, which lost 4 bases and 12 bases, there was a span of 24 bases. From germline, CDR1 is LGHNA and CDR2 YNFKEQ. This clone was counted only a few times. The antigen is unknown. This table comes from immunoSEQ multiplex PCR, and its TCRdb copy is limited to in-frame clones, with some not included. The sample yields tens of thousands of clones, approximately 80% seen once. This sequence originates from a girl aged 2-10 years with cystic fibrosis. Sequenced material: blood. The rearrangement uses TRBV4-2 and TRBJ1-4; D might be TRBD1 (5 bases). The CDR3 nucleotides read TGTGCCAGCAGCCTCATCACCGGGGCCCCAATTGTTGAACTGTTTTTT. This codes for CASSLITGAPIVELFF.